A single sample is the source of the 17 T cell receptor beta chains below, sequenced in a study of blood T cell repertoires in COVID-19. Generated by immunoSEQ multiplex PCR, the TCRdb table keeps only in-frame clones and is missing some. This table has fewer than 100,000 clones, approximately 85% appearing once. The source material was peripheral blood. These receptors came from a human donor in a cohort sampled during active COVID-19.

This sequence joins TRBV25-1 and TRBJ2-3, with D perhaps matching TRBD1 (6 bases). Trimming took off 5 bases at V and 1 base at J, with 16 bases between the two ends. The CDR3 is 16 amino acids. Germline V gene lookup returns CDR1 MGHDK and CDR2 SYGVNS. The CDR3 sequence is CASSTPGTLRTDTQYF. The DNA of the CDR3 is TGTGCCAGCAGTACTCCCGGGACACTCCGCACAGATACGCAGTATTTT.

The rearrangement joins TRBV28 to TRBJ1-5; a weak D match, TRBD1 (6 bases). There are 14 residues in the CDR3. V was clipped by 2 bases and J by 7 bases, with 12 bases between them. The germline CDR1 and CDR2 sequences are MDHEN and SYDVKM. The DNA for the CDR3 is TGTGCCAGCAGTTTAGGGTTCAGGGGCCAGCCCCAGCATTTT. Amino acid sequence: CASSLGFRGQPQHF. The full variable domain, with the rest looked up from reference TRBV28 and TRBJ1-5, is DVKVTQSSRYLVKRTGEKVFLECVQDMDHENMFWYRQDPGLGLRLIYFSYDVKMKEKGDIPEGYSVSREKKERFSLILESASTNQTSMYLCASSLGFRGQPQHFGDGTRLSIL.

The chain uses TRBV27 and TRBJ1-2; 9 positions agree with TRBD1. Germline assignment: CDR1 MNHEY and CDR2 SMNVEV (reference sequence). The CDR3 totals 16 residues. Losses at the gene ends were 10 bases for V and 1 base for J; bases not matched to a gene: 13. The CDR3 bases are TGTGCCACCCCCCTTAGTGGGACAGGGTATAACTATGGCTACACCTTC. Its protein product is CATPLSGTGYNYGYTF.

This chain joins TRBV19 and TRBJ2-2; TRBD1 matches 8 bases. J lost 7 bases, V lost 6 bases, and 13 bases had no gene match. Germline-derived CDR1 and CDR2 are LNHDA and SQIVND (reference sequence). This CDR3 contains 16 residues. CDR3 nucleotide sequence: TGTGCCAGTAGACGAACAGGGGGATGGGGGAGCGGGGAGCTGTTTTTT. Translating it yields CASRRTGGWGSGELFF.

The V call is TRBV28, the J call TRBJ2-7, with 8 bases fitting TRBD1. The V gene end was trimmed by 10 bases and the J gene end by 0 bases; junction bases not matched to a gene: 5. CDR1 is MDHEN, CDR2 SYDVKM, per germline. The CDR3 consists of 13 residues. CDR3 in amino acids: CAITGGNSYEQYF. CDR3 nucleotides: TGTGCCATAACAGGGGGAAACTCCTACGAGCAGTACTTC.

This clone has just one count. The CDR3 region has the DNA TGTGCCAGCGGGGTACAGGGGGCGCGGGACAATGAGCAGTTCTTC. It translates to CASGVQGARDNEQFF. This sequence joins TRBV2 and TRBJ2-1; TRBD1 agrees at 9 bases. Germline CDR1 SNHLY, CDR2 FYNNEI. The V and J ends lost 8 bases and 5 bases, in that order; junction bases with no gene match: 10. This CDR3 has 15 amino acids.

This clone appeared a few times. V gene TRBV2 combines with J gene TRBJ2-7; D may be TRBD2 (5 bases). The CDR3 extends over 14 amino acids. Germline loops: CDR1 SNHLY, CDR2 FYNNEI. Trimming pared 0 bases from V and 3 bases from J, leaving 9 bases between. This CDR3 reads CASSEAAGLYEQYF. The CDR3 bases are TGTGCCAGCAGTGAAGCGGCAGGACTCTACGAGCAGTACTTC.

The chain combines TRBV7-9 with TRBJ2-5; unclear D gene. In germline, CDR1 is SEHNR, CDR2 FQNEAQ (reference sequence). This CDR3 is 14 amino acids long. Between the trimmed V and J ends, which lost 4 bases and 5 bases, there was a span of 14 bases. The CDR3 region has the DNA TGTGCCAGCAGCTCCCGGGTCCTTTTGGAGACCCAGTACTTC. It encodes CASSSRVLLETQYF. Variable domain in full (rest from reference TRBV7-9 and TRBJ2-5): DTGVSQNPRHKITKRGQNVTFRCDPISEHNRLYWYRQTLGQGPEFLTYFQNEAQLEKSRLLSDRFSAERPKGSFSTLEIQRTEQGDSAMYLCASSSRVLLETQYFGPGTRLLVL.

The gene calls are TRBV7-9 and TRBJ1-2; weak D call: TRBD1 (5 bases). V was pared by 0 bases and J by 7 bases, with 12 bases between. In germline, CDR1 is SEHNR, CDR2 FQNEAQ (reference sequence). This CDR3 spans 14 amino acids. CDR3 nucleotides: TGTGCCAGCAGCTTAGCAAGCAGGGAGGGTGGCTACACCTTC. This codes for CASSLASREGGYTF.

The chain employs TRBV3-1 (or the pseudogene TRBV3-2) and TRBJ2-1; 8 positions agree with TRBD1. The length of the CDR3 is 14 residues. V was pared by 8 bases and J by 0 bases, with 3 bases of the junction left unmatched. CDR1 and CDR2 (germline): LGHDT, YNNKEL (reference sequence). The CDR3 reads CASGGTGSYNEQFF. As DNA, the CDR3 is TGTGCCAGCGGCGGGACAGGCTCCTACAATGAGCAGTTCTTC.

CDR3 sequence reads: CASSLEGWGTGTYEQYF. The CDR3 region has the DNA TGTGCCAGCAGCTTAGAGGGTTGGGGGACAGGGACCTACGAGCAGTACTTC. This chain joins TRBV7-8 and TRBJ2-7; 9 positions agree with TRBD1. The germline V gene encodes CDR1 SGHVS and CDR2 FQNEAQ. V was pared by 1 base and J by 2 bases, with 9 bases of the junction left unmatched. The CDR3 runs to 17 residues.

This sequence joins TRBV11-2 and TRBJ2-7, with D perhaps TRBD1 (6 bases). The V gene's germline CDR1 is SGHAT and CDR2 FQNNGV. Trimming took off 2 bases at V and 6 bases at J, with 8 bases between the two ends. This CDR3 is 12 amino acids long. CDR3 in amino acids: CASSLKGVEQYF. The CDR3 DNA reads as TGTGCCAGCAGCTTAAAGGGGGTCGAGCAGTACTTC.

The chain is built from TRBV27 and TRBJ2-1; 9 bases are a match to TRBD1. Germline trimming cut 2 bases from V and 8 bases from J; bases unmatched to any gene: 4. This CDR3 is built from 14 residues. Germline CDR1 reads MNHEY; CDR2 reads SMNVEV (reference sequence). CDR3 amino acids: CASSLRDRDDEQFF. CDR3 in DNA: TGTGCCAGCAGTTTACGGGACAGGGACGATGAGCAGTTCTTC.

The chain joins TRBV7-9 to TRBJ1-2, with 10 positions matching TRBD1. The CDR3 contains 16 residues. Germline CDR1 SEHNR, CDR2 FQNEAQ (reference sequence). V shed 4 bases, J shed 2 bases, and the junction held 7 bases outside the gene matches. The CDR3 sequence is CASSSPTGGANYGYTF. For the CDR3, the DNA is TGTGCCAGCAGCTCTCCGACAGGGGGCGCGAACTATGGCTACACCTTC.

The chain joins TRBV19 to TRBJ2-1; 8 bases fit TRBD2. This CDR3 has 16 amino acids. V lost 5 bases, J lost 0 bases, and 6 bases stayed unmatched. Germline V gene data show CDR1 as LNHDA and CDR2 as SQIVND (reference sequence). Written as DNA, the CDR3 is TGTGCCAGTAGTTCCGGGGGGGCCAACTCCTACAATGAGCAGTTCTTC. It is translated as CASSSGGANSYNEQFF.

As for this clone: The germline gene is not matched at one end of the junction; a read error may be the cause. The gene calls are TRBV2 and TRBJ1-1, with D unclear. Per germline, CDR1 SNHLY and CDR2 FYNNEI. The CDR3 extends over 10 amino acids. The DNA of the CDR3 is TGTGCCAGCAGTGAAGCTGGGCTGGTCTTT. Protein: CASSEAGLVF.

The chain recombines TRBV13 with TRBJ2-2; no clear D gene. Deletions cut 1 base from V and 6 bases from J, with 6 bases between. The CDR3 extends over 13 amino acids. CDR1 is PRHDT and CDR2 is FYEKMQ in the germline V gene (reference sequence). The CDR3 coding sequence is TGTGCCAGCAGCTTAGCTAATCCCGGGGAGCTGTTTTTT. This sequence encodes CASSLANPGELFF.